The 21 T cell receptor beta chains reported below all come from one sample, sequenced in a study of blood T cells in healthy people across ages. The authors ran a second PCR of roughly 6 to 12 cycles using a sample-barcoded 5' primer and a J-beta primer mix. TCRdb re-analysed the 5' RACE reads in MiXCR, keeping a single row per CDR3 protein. Here the sample spans about 900,000 distinct CDR3 sequences, roughly 43% being singletons. The sequencing input was blood. The source of these receptors is a man aged 25-45 years in good health.

The J gene is TRBJ2-7, the V gene TRBV20-1, with 8 nucleotides matching TRBD1. Unmatched junction bases numbered 17, after V lost 5 bases and J lost 5 bases. Germline assignment: CDR1 DFQATT and CDR2 SNEGSKA (reference sequence). The CDR3 sequence is 16 residues long. The CDR3 reads CSAPRGDRIILDEQYF. DNA for the CDR3: TGCAGTGCTCCGCGCGGGGACAGGATAATACTCGACGAGCAGTACTTC.

This clonotype was observed a handful of times. This rearrangement joins TRBV3-1 to TRBJ2-7; unclear D gene. The CDR3 is made up of 15 amino acids. Per the germline V gene, CDR1 is LGHDT and CDR2 is YNNKEL (reference sequence). V was shortened by 1 base and J by 6 bases, with 16 bases between the two germline ends. Here the CDR3 DNA reads TGTGCCAGCAGCCAAGGCCATGGAGCGACGGGCGAGCAGTACTTC. Translated: CASSQGHGATGEQYF.

The CDR3: CASSPPRRGDYSSDTQYF. In DNA form, the CDR3 reads TGTGCCAGCTCACCACCGAGACGGGGGGACTATTCTTCCGATACGCAGTATTTT. V gene TRBV18 combines with J gene TRBJ2-3; the match to TRBD2 covers 7 bases. Germline V lookup: CDR1 KGHSH, CDR2 LQKENI. This CDR3 has 18 residues. The junction had 15 bases not matched to a gene; V was cut back by 0 bases and J by 6 bases.

This chain joins TRBV7-6 and TRBJ1-2; D gene unclear. The CDR3 has 13 amino acids. Germline V gives CDR1 SGHVS, CDR2 FNYEAQ. Trimming stripped 1 base from V and 8 bases from J, with 11 bases between. The chain's CDR3 is CASSLGAAEGYTF. In nucleotides, the CDR3 is TGTGCCAGCAGCTTAGGTGCGGCAGAGGGCTACACCTTC.

This rearrangement joins TRBV6-6 to TRBJ2-5, with D possibly matching TRBD1 (5 bases). Looked up from germline, CDR1 is MNHNY and CDR2 is SVGAGI (reference sequence). The CDR3 spans 14 residues. Trimming shortened V by 2 bases and J by 2 bases, and 9 bases separated the two germline ends. The CDR3 here is CASSYRPGQETQYF. The DNA for the CDR3 is TGTGCCAGCAGTTACCGCCCAGGGCAAGAGACCCAGTACTTC.

This clonotype was recorded a few times. CDR3 region: CASSLGTSPSTGELFF. The DNA for the CDR3 is TGTGCCAGCAGCTTAGGAACCAGCCCGAGCACCGGGGAGCTGTTTTTT. The gene calls are TRBV7-9 and TRBJ2-2; D is uncertain. The CDR3 loop spans 16 amino acids. The germline gives CDR1 SEHNR, CDR2 FQNEAQ (reference sequence). V was shortened by 1 base and J by 4 bases, with 13 bases between the two germline ends.

V gene TRBV6-5 combines with J gene TRBJ2-7; a weak D match, TRBD1 (5 bases). Trimming shortened V by 6 bases and J by 5 bases, and 11 bases separated the two germline ends. Germline V gene sequence: CDR1 MNHEY, CDR2 SVGAGI. CDR3 length equals 12 residues. The CDR3, as DNA: TGTGCCAGCAGAAAGGGGTTGAACGAGCAGTACTTC. Its protein is CASRKGLNEQYF.

The chain combines TRBV7-2 with TRBJ2-7; 9 nucleotides line up with TRBD1. With the DNA end fitting TRBJ2-5 better, the J assignment may be wrong. The CDR3 covers 14 residues. CDR1 is SGHTA, CDR2 FQGNSA, per germline. The CDR3 reads CASSLHRGLETQYF. As DNA, the CDR3 is TGTGCCAGCAGCTTACACAGGGGGCTTGAGACCCAGTACTTC.

V gene TRBV6-6 combines with J gene TRBJ1-2; D might be TRBD1 (6 bases). Germline V lookup: CDR1 MNHNY, CDR2 SVGAGI (reference sequence). Trimming took 5 bases from V and 5 from J, leaving 24 bases between them. The CDR3 covers 17 residues. CDR3 DNA: TGTGCCAGCAGTAGCGAGGGGGGCGTGGGTTTTTATTATGGCTACACCTTC. Residues: CASSSEGGVGFYYGYTF.

In this sample, this clonotype turned up a few times. CDR3 DNA sequence: TGTGCCAGCAGCCCCACCGGGACCTTACCCTACGAGCAGTACTTC. This sequence encodes CASSPTGTLPYEQYF. The chain joins TRBV7-9 to TRBJ2-7, with D perhaps given as TRBD1 or TRBD2 (5 bases each). V lost 5 bases, J lost 2 bases, and 16 bases lay in between. The CDR3 runs 15 residues. CDR1 is SEHNR, CDR2 FQNEAQ, per germline (reference sequence).

In this sample, this clonotype turned up many times. V and J are TRBV20-1 and TRBJ2-1; 11 bases fit TRBD2. Trimming took 7 bases from V and 3 from J; bases not matched to a gene: 2. Germline values: CDR1 DFQATT, CDR2 SNEGSKA (reference sequence). This CDR3 is built from 13 residues. In DNA, the CDR3 is TGCAGTGGTACTAGCGGGGGCTACAATGAGCAGTTCTTC. Translated, it gives CSGTSGGYNEQFF.

Details on this clonotype: Sequence at one end of the junction differs from germline and may be a read error. The V gene is TRBV7-9, the J gene TRBJ1-2; D gene uncertain. This CDR3 has 20 amino acids. Germline CDR1 SEHNR, CDR2 FQNEAQ (reference sequence). CDR3 DNA: TGTGCCAACAGCTTATTTTTTGGTCCCACCCAAGGTGACACGGACTATGGCTACACCTTC. Protein product: CANSLFFGPTQGDTDYGYTF. Full variable domain (remainder filled in from reference TRBV7-9 and TRBJ1-2): DTGVSQNPRHKITKRGQNVTFRCDPISEHNRLYWYRQTLGQGPEFLTYFQNEAQLEKSRLLSDRFSAERPKGSFSTLEIQRTEQGDSAMYLCANSLFFGPTQGDTDYGYTFGSGTRLTVV.

The chain carries TRBV25-1 and TRBJ2-2; 11 nucleotides align to TRBD1. The germline CDR1 and CDR2 sequences are MGHDK and SYGVNS. V trimming: 2 bases; J trimming: 5 bases; junction bases outside the gene matches: 7. The CDR3 has 17 amino acids. As DNA, the CDR3 is TGTGCCAGCAGTGAACCCCGGACAGGGGGCAGGACCGGGGAGCTGTTTTTT. This encodes CASSEPRTGGRTGELFF. The variable domain in full, with the rest retrieved from reference TRBV25-1 and TRBJ2-2, is EADIYQTPRYLVIGTGKKITLECSQTMGHDKMYWYQQDPGMELHLIHYSYGVNSTEKGDLSSESTVSRIRTEHFPLTLESARPSHTSQYLCASSEPRTGGRTGELFFGEGSRLTVL.

In DNA form, the CDR3 reads TGCAGTGCTAGGATTCCGGGACCGAAAAATTCACCCCTCCACTTT. As protein: CSARIPGPKNSPLHF. The chain uses TRBV20-1 and TRBJ1-6; TRBD1 is a possible D gene (5 bases). This CDR3 is 15 amino acids long. V lost 3 bases and J lost 7, with 16 bases in between. The germline V gene has CDR1 DFQATT and CDR2 SNEGSKA (reference sequence).

The gene calls are TRBV9 and TRBJ2-7; D is unresolved. Germline V CDR1 and CDR2: SGDLS, YYNGEE. The CDR3 has 14 amino acids. V was trimmed by 0 bases and J by 0 bases, leaving 7 bases between them. Written as DNA, the CDR3 is TGTGCCAGCAGCGTAGCGGAGCGCTCCTACGAGCAGTACTTC. Its translation: CASSVAERSYEQYF.

The CDR3, as DNA: TGTGCCAGCTCAAGACCGGGACAGGTCGATTCACCCCTCCACTTT. This codes for CASSRPGQVDSPLHF. V gene TRBV11-3 combines with J gene TRBJ1-6; 8 bases match TRBD1. The CDR3 consists of 15 residues. Germline V lookup: CDR1 SGHNT, CDR2 YENEEA. Unmatched junction bases numbered 11, after V lost 8 bases and J lost 8 bases.

There are a few counts of this clonotype. V gene TRBV27 combines with J gene TRBJ2-5; 9 bases are a match to TRBD1. The germline V gene has CDR1 MNHEY and CDR2 SMNVEV (reference sequence). This CDR3 spans 15 amino acids. The V and J ends lost 7 bases and 4 bases, in that order; junction bases with no gene match: 10. The DNA of the CDR3 is TGTGCCAGCAAGCGGGGACAGGGTCTCGGAGAGACCCAGTACTTC. This encodes CASKRGQGLGETQYF.

This clonotype occurred a few times. The chain joins TRBV29-1 to TRBJ2-5, with 9 bases lining up with TRBD1. Germline CDR1 SQVTM, CDR2 ANQGSEA. The J segment lost 2 bases and the V segment lost 8 bases, leaving 3 bases of the junction unmatched. There are 12 residues in the CDR3. CDR3 sequence: CSTGQGQETQYF. The CDR3 bases are TGCAGCACTGGACAGGGGCAAGAGACCCAGTACTTC.

V gene TRBV18 combines with J gene TRBJ2-3; D not resolved. The length of the CDR3 is 13 residues. The V and J ends lost 0 bases and 5 bases respectively, with 6 bases between them. Germline V gene lookup returns CDR1 KGHSH and CDR2 LQKENI. The DNA for the CDR3 is TGTGCCAGCTCACCACCAAACGAAGATACGCAGTATTTT. This translates into CASSPPNEDTQYF.

V usage is TRBV7-2 and J usage is TRBJ1-2, with D perhaps TRBD1 (5 bases). V was cut by 5 bases and J by 4 bases, with 14 bases left in between. The CDR3 spans 14 residues. Germline CDR1 is SGHTA and CDR2 is FQGNSA. CDR3 in amino acids: CASSRDGAVYGYTF. CDR3 nucleotide sequence: TGTGCCAGCAGCCGGGACGGGGCTGTCTATGGCTACACCTTC.

The table lists this clonotype with a few counts. The chain combines TRBV10-3 with TRBJ2-7; D not resolved. V was cut by 8 bases and J by 5 bases, with 16 bases left in between. Germline V gene data show CDR1 as ENHRY and CDR2 as SYGVKD. The CDR3 consists of 13 residues. The CDR3 coding sequence is TGTGCCATCGAGAGCCCCACCGACCACGAGCAGTACTTC. Its translation: CAIESPTDHEQYF.